These T cell receptor beta chains were read from a single sample in a study of blood T cells in healthy people across ages. Each CDR3 protein gets one entry after TCRdb re-called the 5' RACE reads with MiXCR. This sample has roughly 800,000 distinct CDR3 sequences; 58% occur once, and the top ten carry 22%. Sequenced input: blood. The receptors come from a man aged 25 to 40 in good health. Both conserved end residues are part of each CDR3. Fields, in order: CDR3 protein, CDR3 DNA, D gene, J gene, clone size, V gene. The D gene is left open where the match is weak. Clone size, where shown, is once, few, many, or a class for clones that have expanded.

CASSQEILTYEQYF | TGTGCCAGCAGCCAAGAGATTCTAACATACGAGCAGTACTTC | NA | TRBJ2-7 | NA | TRBV4-2
CASSRDGMVEQFF | TGTGCCAGCAGCCGGGACGGGATGGTGGAGCAGTTCTTC | NA | TRBJ2-1 | NA | TRBV3-1
CSAGGQGNMNTEAFF | TGCAGTGCTGGAGGACAGGGCAATATGAACACTGAAGCTTTCTTT | TRBD1 | TRBJ1-1 | NA | TRBV20-1
CASSLGVRRDEQYF | TGTGCCAGCAGCTTAGGGGTCCGCAGGGACGAGCAGTACTTC | NA | TRBJ2-7 | NA | TRBV7-2
CSAEQGAAGANVLTF | TGCAGTGCGGAACAGGGGGCAGCTGGGGCCAACGTCCTGACTTTC | TRBD1 | TRBJ2-6 | NA | TRBV20-1
CASNKILTNEQFF | TGTGCCAGCAACAAAATTCTGACCAATGAGCAGTTCTTC | NA | TRBJ2-1 | NA | TRBV6-6
CSAFTSGDNEQFF | TGCAGTGCATTTACTAGCGGGGACAATGAGCAGTTCTTC | TRBD2 | TRBJ2-1 | NA | TRBV20-1
CASSQRTSGTPTGTQYF | TGCGCCAGCAGCCAAAGGACTAGCGGGACCCCCACGGGTACGCAGTATTTT | TRBD2 | TRBJ2-3 | NA | TRBV4-1
CSVEGGRDTGPDEQFF | TGTAGCGTTGAAGGGGGCCGGGACACTGGTCCTGATGAGCAGTTCTTC | TRBD1 | TRBJ2-1 | NA | TRBV29-1
CASSPGSQPLLEQYF | TGTGCCAGCAGTCCAGGAAGCCAGCCTCTACTTGAGCAGTACTTC | NA | TRBJ2-7 | NA | TRBV7-6
CASSLAPWGSGANVLTF | TGTGCCAGCAGCCTGGCCCCCTGGGGATCTGGGGCCAACGTCCTGACTTTC | NA | TRBJ2-6 | NA | TRBV7-3
CASAQGQGKETQYF | TGCGCCAGCGCCCAAGGGCAGGGTAAAGAGACCCAGTACTTC | NA | TRBJ2-5 | few | TRBV5-1
CASSYGVASAKETQYF | TGCGCCAGCAGCTACGGCGTCGCTAGCGCCAAAGAGACCCAGTACTTC | NA | TRBJ2-5 | NA | TRBV5-1
CASSILEGRHGYTF | TGTGCCAGCAGTATCCTGGAAGGACGTCATGGCTACACCTTC | NA | TRBJ1-2 | NA | TRBV2
CASRTTGNNEKLFF | TGCGCCAGCAGGACGACGGGGAATAATGAAAAACTGTTTTTT | NA | TRBJ1-4 | NA | TRBV5-1
CASSQDRGGRVYAEQFF | TGCGCCAGCAGCCAGGACAGGGGGGGACGGGTTTACGCTGAGCAGTTCTTC | TRBD1 | TRBJ2-1 | NA | TRBV5-1
CASSKTGWNEQFF | TGCGCCAGCAGCAAGACAGGATGGAATGAGCAGTTCTTC | NA | TRBJ2-1 | once | TRBV5-1
CASSLETGFLNQPQHF | TGTGCCAGCAGCTTAGAGACAGGCTTCCTCAATCAGCCCCAGCATTTT | NA | TRBJ1-5 | NA | TRBV7-2
CSAGQQGDHQPQHF | TGCAGTGCTGGTCAACAGGGGGACCATCAGCCCCAGCATTTT | TRBD1 | TRBJ1-5 | few | TRBV20-1
CASSHKRSYNEQFF | TGTGCCAGCAGCCATAAGAGGAGCTACAATGAGCAGTTCTTC | NA | TRBJ2-1 | NA | TRBV7-2
CSARKQGMSYNEQFF | TGCAGTGCTAGAAAACAGGGGATGTCCTACAATGAGCAGTTCTTC | TRBD1 | TRBJ2-1 | once | TRBV20-1
CSVAVSAGYYGYTF | TGCAGCGTCGCCGTCTCGGCGGGGTACTATGGCTACACCTTC | NA | TRBJ1-2 | NA | TRBV29-1
CASNPGLTYEQYF | TGTGCCAGCAACCCCGGACTAACCTACGAGCAGTACTTC | NA | TRBJ2-7 | few | TRBV6-6
CSARHTSGREADTQYF | TGCAGTGCAAGGCATACTAGCGGGAGGGAGGCAGATACGCAGTATTTT | TRBD2 | TRBJ2-3 | NA | TRBV20-1
CSGLHRGTYPYGYTF | TGCAGCGGCCTTCACAGGGGGACCTACCCCTATGGCTACACCTTC | TRBD1 | TRBJ1-2 | many | TRBV20-1
CSAVRVTDTQYF | TGCAGTGCTGTAAGGGTCACAGATACGCAGTATTTT | NA | TRBJ2-3 | once | TRBV20-1
CSVGGAWRGRSSYNEQFF | TGCAGCGTTGGGGGGGCCTGGAGGGGGAGGAGCTCCTACAATGAGCAGTTCTTC | NA | TRBJ2-1 | few | TRBV29-1
CASSQDYRGETQYF | TGTGCCAGCAGCCAAGATTACAGAGGAGAGACCCAGTACTTC | NA | TRBJ2-5 | NA | TRBV4-2
CASAFYNSPLHF | TGTGCCAGCGCTTTCTATAATTCACCCCTCCACTTT | NA | TRBJ1-6 | NA | TRBV3-1
CASSQDPGQGVPDTQYF | TGTGCCAGCAGCCAAGATCCCGGACAGGGGGTTCCAGATACGCAGTATTTT | TRBD1 | TRBJ2-3 | NA | TRBV4-2
CASSGTPSQQYF | TGTGCCAGCAGTGGGACTCCTTCGCAGCAGTACTTC | NA | TRBJ2-7 | few | TRBV28
CASGRGAGEEQYF | TGTGCCAGCGGCCGGGGGGCTGGGGAGGAGCAGTACTTC | NA | TRBJ2-7 | NA | TRBV28
CASSKTSVYYNEQFF | TGTGCCAGTAGCAAAACTAGCGTTTACTACAATGAGCAGTTCTTC | TRBD2 | TRBJ2-1 | once | TRBV19
CSAPVLGAEQYF | TGCAGTGCTCCCGTCCTTGGTGCCGAGCAGTACTTC | NA | TRBJ2-7 | NA | TRBV20-1
CASSQEEKHGGYTF | TGTGCCAGCAGCCAAGAGGAGAAGCACGGCGGCTACACCTTC | NA | TRBJ1-2 | NA | TRBV14
CASSQDVRGYNEQFF | TGTGCCAGCAGCCAAGATGTGAGGGGGTACAATGAGCAGTTCTTC | NA | TRBJ2-1 | few | TRBV4-2
CASSLEPGSTYEQFF | TGTGCCAGCAGCTTAGAGCCGGGGTCCACCTACGAGCAGTTCTTC | NA | TRBJ2-1 | once | TRBV7-2
CASSLLRGQETQYF | TGTGCCAGCAGTTTACTTAGAGGCCAAGAGACCCAGTACTTC | NA | TRBJ2-5 | few | TRBV5-1
CASSLTSGGFLGDGQFF | TGTGCCAGCAGCTTGACTAGCGGGGGCTTCCTTGGGGACGGGCAGTTCTTC | TRBD2 | TRBJ2-1 | once | TRBV7-2
CASSPDRDPYEQYF | TGTGCCAGCAGTCCAGACAGGGACCCCTACGAGCAGTACTTC | TRBD1 | TRBJ2-7 | few | TRBV12-3/TRBV12-4
CATSGLAGVGDTQYF | TGTGCCACCAGTGGTCTAGCGGGAGTTGGAGATACGCAGTATTTT | TRBD2 | TRBJ2-3 | NA | TRBV24-1
CSARDSERGAMNEQFF | TGCAGTGCTAGAGATTCGGAGCGGGGGGCCATGAATGAGCAGTTCTTC | TRBD2 | TRBJ2-1 | NA | TRBV20-1
CAISVRGANQPQHF | TGTGCCATCAGTGTACGGGGGGCGAATCAGCCCCAGCATTTT | NA | TRBJ1-5 | once | TRBV10-3
CSASLARGISYEQYF | TGCAGTGCTAGCCTAGCCAGGGGGATATCCTACGAGCAGTACTTC | TRBD1 | TRBJ2-7 | NA | TRBV20-1
CSARDHGVPTDTQYF | TGCAGTGCTAGAGATCATGGCGTCCCCACAGATACGCAGTATTTT | NA | TRBJ2-3 | NA | TRBV20-1
CAWKRLASYNEQFF | TGTGCCTGGAAACGGCTAGCGAGTTACAATGAGCAGTTCTTC | NA | TRBJ2-1 | NA | TRBV30
CASSLVGGPVEDIQYF | TGTGCCAGCAGCTTAGTTGGGGGGCCTGTGGAGGACATTCAGTACTTC | NA | TRBJ2-4 | NA | TRBV11-1
CSVRQGEAYEQYF | TGCAGCGTCAGACAGGGGGAGGCCTACGAGCAGTACTTC | TRBD1 | TRBJ2-7 | few | TRBV29-1
CASSQVRGGDKLFF | TGTGCCAGCAGCCAAGTCAGGGGAGGGGACAAACTGTTTTTT | NA | TRBJ1-4 | many | TRBV3-1
CASSFPVEEQYF | TGTGCCAGCAGTTTCCCGGTAGAAGAGCAGTACTTC | NA | TRBJ2-7 | NA | TRBV28
CASTTPSSEQFF | TGTGCCAGCACTACCCCCTCCTCTGAGCAGTTCTTC | NA | TRBJ2-1 | NA | TRBV9
CASSQVGNRGQIEQYF | TGTGCCAGCAGCCAAGTGGGGAACAGGGGGCAGATCGAGCAGTACTTC | TRBD1 | TRBJ2-7 | NA | TRBV3-1
CASTVSSYEQYF | TGTGCCAGCACCGTCAGCTCCTACGAGCAGTACTTC | NA | TRBJ2-7 | NA | TRBV7-9
CASSYQTSGEQFF | TGCGCCAGCAGCTACCAGACTAGCGGTGAGCAGTTCTTC | TRBD2 | TRBJ2-1 | NA | TRBV5-1